Below are 14 T cell receptor beta chains sequenced from a single sample in a study of a mutant IDH1 vaccine in newly diagnosed glioma. No cognate antigen is known for these TCRs. Time point of the sample: week 35, safety follow-up. Vaccine doses each comprised 300 ug of mutant IDH1 20-mer peptide, with topical imiquimod. The data were produced by immunoSEQ multiplex PCR, yet TCRdb's version contains in-frame clones alone and is incomplete. This repertoire shows tens of thousands of clones, under 80% found once; its top ten account for just over 7.5%. Source: PBMCs, taken from a glioma patient whose treatment included an IDH1 peptide vaccine. Receptors were obtained from a man between 50 and 59 years old with glioma.

The rearrangement links TRBV2 to TRBJ1-1; D call uncertain. The CDR3 spans 14 residues. V was trimmed by 6 bases and J by 0 bases, leaving 11 bases between them. CDR1 and CDR2 (germline): SNHLY, FYNNEI. CDR3 residues: CASRADNMNTEAFF. CDR3 DNA sequence: TGTGCCAGCAGGGCAGACAACATGAACACTGAAGCTTTCTTT.

This clone was counted a few times. V gene TRBV9 combines with J gene TRBJ2-7; D unresolved. This CDR3 is built from 14 residues. Trimming took 0 bases from V and 3 from J, leaving 10 bases between them. CDR1 and CDR2 (germline): SGDLS, YYNGEE. CDR3: CASSVEPISYEQYF. In DNA form, the CDR3 reads TGTGCCAGCAGCGTAGAGCCGATTAGCTACGAGCAGTACTTC.

This chain uses TRBV5-6 with TRBJ2-1; D not certain. The CDR3 contains 13 residues. CDR1 is SGHDT and CDR2 is YYEEEE in the germline V gene. V shed 7 bases and J shed 7 bases, with 15 bases lying between them. CDR3 in amino acids: CASRSAYLNEQFF. The CDR3 DNA is TGTGCCAGCCGCTCGGCTTACTTAAATGAGCAGTTCTTC.

Within the sample, this clone is medium-sized. The chain couples TRBV28 to TRBJ1-1, with a weak D call TRBD1 (6 bases). Trimming stripped 4 bases from V and 0 bases from J, with 33 bases between. Germline values: CDR1 MDHEN, CDR2 SYDVKM. The CDR3 consists of 22 residues. DNA for the CDR3: TGTGCCAGCAGTTCCCTCCTAATCACCGGACAGAGTCACAAATTCATGAACACTGAAGCTTTCTTT. Protein: CASSSLLITGQSHKFMNTEAFF.

The gene calls are TRBV7-9 and TRBJ2-2, with 7 nucleotides matching TRBD2. The CDR3 contains 14 residues. Germline lookup yields CDR1 SEHNR and CDR2 FQNEAQ (reference sequence). The ends lost 8 bases at V and 1 base at J; junction bases unmatched: 4. CDR3 nucleotide sequence: TGTGCCAGCTTCGGCGGGGGGAACACCGGGGAGCTGTTTTTT. Its translation is CASFGGGNTGELFF.

The V gene is TRBV5-1, the J gene TRBJ1-2; TRBD1 is a possible D gene (5 bases). The germline CDR1 and CDR2 sequences are SGHRS and YFSETQ. The CDR3 contains 13 residues. V lost 2 bases and J 8 bases, leaving 13 bases between the germline ends. The CDR3 reads CASSFGGVGGYTF. CDR3 nucleotides: TGCGCCAGCAGCTTCGGGGGTGTGGGCGGCTACACCTTC.

This chain uses TRBV29-1 with TRBJ2-7, with TRBD1 matching 10 bases. Losses at the gene ends were 7 bases for V and 7 bases for J; bases not matched to a gene: 10. The CDR3 length is 13 residues. CDR1 and CDR2 (germline): SQVTM, ANQGSEA. The CDR3 protein is CSAKTGGTREQYF. CDR3 coding DNA: TGCAGCGCAAAGACAGGGGGCACACGGGAGCAGTACTTC.

The rearrangement joins TRBV29-1 to TRBJ2-1; D ambiguous. The CDR3 consists of 15 residues. With 2 bases removed from V and 6 bases from J, the gap between germline ends came to 17 bases. The germline gives CDR1 SQVTM, CDR2 ANQGSEA. The CDR3 loop reads CSVETVLGRINEQFF. The CDR3, as DNA: TGCAGCGTTGAAACGGTGTTAGGAAGAATCAATGAGCAGTTCTTC.

This chain joins TRBV7-9 and TRBJ1-5, with 7 positions matching TRBD1. Germline V gene lookup returns CDR1 SEHNR and CDR2 FQNEAQ (reference sequence). V lost 4 bases to trimming and J lost 3 bases; unmatched junction nucleotides: 6. The CDR3 contains 15 residues. The CDR3 sequence is CASSSPGTDNQPQHF. The CDR3 DNA sequence: TGTGCCAGCAGCTCCCCTGGGACAGACAATCAGCCCCAGCATTTT.

The gene calls are TRBV25-1 and TRBJ2-2; TRBD1 matches 12 bases. The CDR3 consists of 16 residues. Germline CDR1 and CDR2: MGHDK and SYGVNS. V shed 6 bases and J 5 bases; nucleotides not matched to a gene: 7. In DNA form, the CDR3 reads TGTGCCAGCAGGGGGACAGGGGGCGTAGGAACCGGGGAGCTGTTTTTT. It codes for CASRGTGGVGTGELFF.

The rearrangement links TRBV29-1 to TRBJ2-2, with D maybe TRBD1 (6 bases). Germline loops: CDR1 SQVTM, CDR2 ANQGSEA. Deletions cut 6 bases from V and 6 bases from J, with 17 bases between. The CDR3 sequence is 14 residues long. This CDR3 reads CSVPKGSGAGELFF. The CDR3 DNA sequence: TGCAGCGTCCCCAAAGGGTCAGGGGCCGGGGAGCTGTTTTTT.

The rearrangement links TRBV19 to TRBJ2-2; the D gene is possibly TRBD1 (5 bases). Germline V gene sequence: CDR1 LNHDA, CDR2 SQIVND (reference sequence). Trimming shortened V by 5 bases and J by 0 bases, and 10 bases separated the two germline ends. The CDR3 has 15 amino acids. The CDR3 sequence is CASSPLRANTGELFF. The CDR3 DNA follows: TGTGCCAGTAGTCCCCTCAGGGCGAACACCGGGGAGCTGTTTTTT.

The V and J genes are TRBV10-1 and TRBJ2-7; 11 nucleotides align to TRBD2. V was pared by 7 bases and J by 2 bases, with 13 bases of the junction left unmatched. The CDR3 is 17 residues long. CDR1 and CDR2 from the germline V gene are WNHNN and SYGVQD (reference sequence). CDR3 amino acids: CASNGTSGQLRTYEQYF. As DNA, the CDR3 is TGCGCCAGCAACGGGACTAGCGGCCAGTTAAGGACCTACGAGCAGTACTTC.

V and J are TRBV7-2 and TRBJ1-4; TRBD1 aligns across 10 bases. The V gene's germline CDR1 is SGHTA and CDR2 FQGNSA. V was clipped by 1 base and J by 8 bases; unmatched bases: 10. CDR3 length: 17 amino acids. In DNA form, the CDR3 reads TGTGCCAGCAGCTTAGAGGGACAGGGGAACGTCGGAGAAAAACTGTTTTTT. This encodes CASSLEGQGNVGEKLFF.